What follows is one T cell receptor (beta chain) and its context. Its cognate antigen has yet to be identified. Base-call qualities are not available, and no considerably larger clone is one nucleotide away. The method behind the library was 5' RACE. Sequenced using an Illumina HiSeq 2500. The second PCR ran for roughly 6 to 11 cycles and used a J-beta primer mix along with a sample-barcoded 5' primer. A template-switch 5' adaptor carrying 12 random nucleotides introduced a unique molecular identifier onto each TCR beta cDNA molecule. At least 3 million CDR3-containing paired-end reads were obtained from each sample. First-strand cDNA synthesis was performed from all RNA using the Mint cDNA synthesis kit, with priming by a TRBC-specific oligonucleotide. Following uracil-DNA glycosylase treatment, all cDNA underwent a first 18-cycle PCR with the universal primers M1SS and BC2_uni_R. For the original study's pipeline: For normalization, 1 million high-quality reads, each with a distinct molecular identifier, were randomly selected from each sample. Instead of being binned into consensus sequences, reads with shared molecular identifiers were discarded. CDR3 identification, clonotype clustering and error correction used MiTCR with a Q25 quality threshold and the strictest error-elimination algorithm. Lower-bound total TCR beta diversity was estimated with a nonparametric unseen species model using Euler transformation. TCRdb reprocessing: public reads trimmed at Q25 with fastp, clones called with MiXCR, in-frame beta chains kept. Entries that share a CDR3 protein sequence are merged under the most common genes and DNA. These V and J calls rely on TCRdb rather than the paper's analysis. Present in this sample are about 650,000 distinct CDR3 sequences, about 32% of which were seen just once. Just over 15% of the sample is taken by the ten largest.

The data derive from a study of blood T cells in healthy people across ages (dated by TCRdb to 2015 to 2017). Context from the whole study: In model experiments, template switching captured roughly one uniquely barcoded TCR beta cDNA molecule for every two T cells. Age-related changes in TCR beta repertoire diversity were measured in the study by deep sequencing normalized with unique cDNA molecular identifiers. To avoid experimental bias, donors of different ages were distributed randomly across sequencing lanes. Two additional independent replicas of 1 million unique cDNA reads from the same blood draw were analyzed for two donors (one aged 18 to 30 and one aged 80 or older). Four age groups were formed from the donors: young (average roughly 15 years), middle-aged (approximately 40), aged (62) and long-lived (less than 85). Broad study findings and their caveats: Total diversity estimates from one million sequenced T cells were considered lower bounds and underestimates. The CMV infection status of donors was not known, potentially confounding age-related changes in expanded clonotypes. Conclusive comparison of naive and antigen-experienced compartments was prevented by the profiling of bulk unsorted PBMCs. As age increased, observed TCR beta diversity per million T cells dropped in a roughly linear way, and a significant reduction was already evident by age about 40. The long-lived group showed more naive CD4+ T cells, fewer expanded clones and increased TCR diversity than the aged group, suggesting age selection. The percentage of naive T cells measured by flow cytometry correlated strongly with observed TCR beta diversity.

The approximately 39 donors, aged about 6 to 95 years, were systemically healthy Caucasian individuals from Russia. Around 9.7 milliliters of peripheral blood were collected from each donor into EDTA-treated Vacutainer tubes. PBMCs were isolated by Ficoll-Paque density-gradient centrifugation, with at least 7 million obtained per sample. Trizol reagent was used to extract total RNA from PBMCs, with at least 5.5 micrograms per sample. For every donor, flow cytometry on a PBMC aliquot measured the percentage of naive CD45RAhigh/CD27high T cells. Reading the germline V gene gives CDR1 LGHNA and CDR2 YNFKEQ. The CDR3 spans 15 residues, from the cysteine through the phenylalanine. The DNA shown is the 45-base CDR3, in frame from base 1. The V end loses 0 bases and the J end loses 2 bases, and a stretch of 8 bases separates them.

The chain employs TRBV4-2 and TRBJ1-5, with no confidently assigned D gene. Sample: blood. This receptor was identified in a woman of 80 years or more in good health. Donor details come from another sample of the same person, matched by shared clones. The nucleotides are TGTGCCAGCAGCCAAGATTGGCACCGCAATCAGCCCCAGCATTTT. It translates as CASSQDWHRNQPQHF.